Listed here is a single T cell receptor (beta chain). Germline V gene data show CDR1 as MNHEY and CDR2 as SVGAGI. This CDR3 has 15 residues. Trimming at V came to 4 bases and at J to 4 bases, leaving 6 bases not matched to a gene. This entry belongs to a study of patients and donors after allogeneic stem cell transplantation. MiXCR, run by TCRdb on the RT-PCR reads, gives a single entry per CDR3 protein. The data contain about a million distinct CDR3 sequences, roughly 18% of them singletons. This sequence was found in a human donor who was either an allogeneic HSCT recipient or a stem cell or donor lymphocyte infusion donor (not recorded which). It is not recorded whose cells these are; they may come from a transplant donor. The specimen sequenced was blood, either unsorted or a sorted T cell fraction (not recorded which). V usage is TRBV6-5 and J usage is TRBJ1-5; the match to TRBD1 covers 8 bases. The CDR3 DNA reads TGTGCCAGCAGTTCCCGGACAGGGCCGAATCAGCCCCAGCATTTT. Translated: CASSSRTGPNQPQHF.